Listed here is a single T cell receptor beta chain. The antigen is undetermined. The sample originates from a study of T-cell memory formation after mild COVID-19. As for the study in general: Most TCR clusters belonged to a single donor.

Notes on the study in general: Pre-infection memory harbored some responding clones, suggesting cross-reactive memory joined. Clones that shrank (day 15 to 85) were balanced CD4/CD8, whereas later expanders leaned CD4+.

A single record per CDR3 protein comes from TCRdb applying MiXCR to the 5' RACE reads. This sample has fewer than 400,000 distinct CDR3 sequences, with 16% found just once. The CDR3 totals 17 residues. Trimming stripped 3 bases from V and 0 bases from J, with 13 bases between. The germline gives CDR1 SGDLS, CDR2 YYNGEE. Sequenced material: PBMCs or a T cell subset sorted from them (not recorded which). The gene calls are TRBV9 and TRBJ2-6, with D tentatively TRBD1 (6 bases). This clonotype originated in a man between 18 and 35 years old who had mild COVID-19 (a few samples of this study predate the infection). Cell type and time point are not known. Here the CDR3 DNA reads TGTGCCAGCAGCGAGGGGGTATTAGGCTCTGGGGCCAACGTCCTGACTTTC. Translation gives CASSEGVLGSGANVLTF.